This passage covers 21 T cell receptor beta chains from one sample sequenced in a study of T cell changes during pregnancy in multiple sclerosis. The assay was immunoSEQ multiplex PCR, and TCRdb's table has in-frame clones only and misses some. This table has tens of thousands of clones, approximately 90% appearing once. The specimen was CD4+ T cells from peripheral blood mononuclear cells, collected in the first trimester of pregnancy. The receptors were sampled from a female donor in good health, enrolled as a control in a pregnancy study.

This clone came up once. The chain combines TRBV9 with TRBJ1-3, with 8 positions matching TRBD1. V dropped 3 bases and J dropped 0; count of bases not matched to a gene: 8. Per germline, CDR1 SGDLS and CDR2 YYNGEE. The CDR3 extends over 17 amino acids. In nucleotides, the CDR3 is TGTGCCAGCAGCGGGACAGGGCGCTCCCTCTCTGGAAACACCATATATTTT. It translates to CASSGTGRSLSGNTIYF.

The CDR3 reads CASSPLPGQGKWHEQYF. The CDR3 nucleotides are TGTGCCAGCAGTCCGCTGCCGGGACAGGGCAAATGGCACGAGCAGTACTTC. The rearrangement joins TRBV28 to TRBJ2-7; 9 bases fit TRBD1. The J segment lost 5 bases and the V segment lost 5 bases, leaving 16 bases of the junction unmatched. CDR1 is MDHEN and CDR2 is SYDVKM in the germline V gene. CDR3 size: 17 residues.

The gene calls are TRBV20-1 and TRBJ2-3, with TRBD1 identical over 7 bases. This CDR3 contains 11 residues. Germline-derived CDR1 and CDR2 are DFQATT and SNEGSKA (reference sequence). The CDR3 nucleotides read TGCAGCAGACAGGGTGCAGATACGCAGTATTTT. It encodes CSRQGADTQYF.

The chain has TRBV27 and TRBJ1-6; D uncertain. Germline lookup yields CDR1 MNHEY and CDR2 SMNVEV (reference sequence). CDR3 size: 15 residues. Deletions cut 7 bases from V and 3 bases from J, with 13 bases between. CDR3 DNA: TGTGCCAGCAAGTCCCTCGGGGACTATAATTCACCCCTCCACTTT. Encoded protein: CASKSLGDYNSPLHF.

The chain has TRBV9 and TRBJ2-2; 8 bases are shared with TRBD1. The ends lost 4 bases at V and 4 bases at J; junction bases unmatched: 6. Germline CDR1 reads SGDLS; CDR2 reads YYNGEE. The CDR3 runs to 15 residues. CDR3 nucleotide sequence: TGTGCCAGCAGCCCGCAGGGGGCAAGCACCGGGGAGCTGTTTTTT. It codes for CASSPQGASTGELFF.

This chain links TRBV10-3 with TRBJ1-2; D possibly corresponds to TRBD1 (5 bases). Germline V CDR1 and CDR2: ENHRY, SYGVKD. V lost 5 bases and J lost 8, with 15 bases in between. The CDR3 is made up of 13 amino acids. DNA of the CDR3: TGTGCCATCAGTACCGACAGTCAGGGAGGCTACACCTTC. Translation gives CAISTDSQGGYTF.

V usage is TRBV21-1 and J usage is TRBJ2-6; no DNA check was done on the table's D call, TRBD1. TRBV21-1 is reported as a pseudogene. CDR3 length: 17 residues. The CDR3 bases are TGTGCCAGCAGACAGGGACAGGGAGTTTCTGGGGCCAACGTCCTGACTTTC. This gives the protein CASRQGQGVSGANVLTF.

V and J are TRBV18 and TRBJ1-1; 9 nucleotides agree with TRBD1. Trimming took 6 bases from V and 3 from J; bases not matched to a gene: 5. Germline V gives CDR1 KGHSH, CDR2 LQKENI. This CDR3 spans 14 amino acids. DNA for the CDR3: TGTGCCAGCTCTGCACAGGGGGCATACACTGAAGCTTTCTTT. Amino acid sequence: CASSAQGAYTEAFF. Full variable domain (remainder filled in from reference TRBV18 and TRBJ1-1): NAGVMQNPRHLVRRRGQEARLRCSPMKGHSHVYWYRQLPEEGLKFMVYLQKENIIDESGMPKERFSAEFPKEGPSILRIQQVVRGDSAAYFCASSAQGAYTEAFFGQGTRLTVV.

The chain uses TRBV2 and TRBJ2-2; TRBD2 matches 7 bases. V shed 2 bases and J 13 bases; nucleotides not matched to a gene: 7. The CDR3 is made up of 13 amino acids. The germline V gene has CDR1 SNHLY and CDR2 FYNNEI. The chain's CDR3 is CASSETSPSGLFF. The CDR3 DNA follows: TGTGCCAGCAGTGAAACCTCCCCTAGCGGGCTGTTTTTT. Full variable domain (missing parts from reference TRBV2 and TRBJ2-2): EPEVTQTPSHQVTQMGQEVILRCVPISNHLYFYWYRQILGQKVEFLVSFYNNEISEKSEIFDDQFSVERPDGSNFTLKIRSTKLEDSAMYFCASSETSPSGLFFGEGSRLTVL.

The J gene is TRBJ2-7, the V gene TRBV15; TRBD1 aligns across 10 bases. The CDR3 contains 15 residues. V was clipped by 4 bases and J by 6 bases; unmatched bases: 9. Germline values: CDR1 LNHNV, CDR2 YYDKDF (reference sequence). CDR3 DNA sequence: TGTGCCACCAGCAAATCCGGGACAGGGGAACGCGAGCAGTACTTC. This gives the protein CATSKSGTGEREQYF.

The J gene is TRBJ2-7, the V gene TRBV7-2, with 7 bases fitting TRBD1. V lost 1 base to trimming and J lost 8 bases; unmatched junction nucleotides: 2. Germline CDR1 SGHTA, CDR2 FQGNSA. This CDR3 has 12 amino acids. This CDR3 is CASSLDRGKQYF. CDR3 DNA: TGTGCCAGCAGCTTAGACAGGGGCAAGCAGTACTTC.

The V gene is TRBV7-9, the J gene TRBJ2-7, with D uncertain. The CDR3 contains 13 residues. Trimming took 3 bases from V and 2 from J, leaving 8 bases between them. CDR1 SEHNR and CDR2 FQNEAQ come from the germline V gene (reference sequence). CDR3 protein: CASSFSGAYEQYF. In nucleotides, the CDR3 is TGTGCCAGCAGCTTTTCAGGCGCCTACGAGCAGTACTTC.

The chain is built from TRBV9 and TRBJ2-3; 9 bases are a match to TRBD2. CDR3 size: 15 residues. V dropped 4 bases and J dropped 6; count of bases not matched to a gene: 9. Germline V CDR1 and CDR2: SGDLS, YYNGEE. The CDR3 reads CASSTPSGGRDTQYF. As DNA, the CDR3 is TGTGCCAGCAGCACCCCCAGCGGGGGGAGGGATACGCAGTATTTT.

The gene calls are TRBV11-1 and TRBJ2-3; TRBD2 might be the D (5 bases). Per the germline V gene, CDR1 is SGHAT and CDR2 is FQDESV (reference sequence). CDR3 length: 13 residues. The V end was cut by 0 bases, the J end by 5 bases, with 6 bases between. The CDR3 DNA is TGTGCCAGCAGCTTAGCCGAGGGAGATACGCAGTATTTT. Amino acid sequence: CASSLAEGDTQYF. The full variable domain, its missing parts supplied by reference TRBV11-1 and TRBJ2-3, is EAEVAQSPRYKITEKSQAVAFWCDPISGHATLYWYRQILGQGPELLVQFQDESVVDDSQLPKDRFSAERLKGVDSTLKIQPAELGDSAMYLCASSLAEGDTQYFGPGTRLTVL.

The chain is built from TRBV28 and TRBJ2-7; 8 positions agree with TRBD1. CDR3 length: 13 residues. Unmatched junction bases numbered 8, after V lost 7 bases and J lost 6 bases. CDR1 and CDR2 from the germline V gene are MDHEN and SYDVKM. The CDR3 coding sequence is TGTGCCAGCAAGGTAATAGGGACAGGCGAGCAGTACTTC. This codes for CASKVIGTGEQYF.

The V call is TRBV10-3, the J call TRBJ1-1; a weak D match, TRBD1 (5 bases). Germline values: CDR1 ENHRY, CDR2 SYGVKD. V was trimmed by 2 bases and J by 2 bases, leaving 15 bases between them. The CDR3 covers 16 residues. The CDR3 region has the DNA TGTGCCATCAGTGAGCCGTTTGGGGGGGGTAACACTGAAGCTTTCTTT. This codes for CAISEPFGGGNTEAFF.

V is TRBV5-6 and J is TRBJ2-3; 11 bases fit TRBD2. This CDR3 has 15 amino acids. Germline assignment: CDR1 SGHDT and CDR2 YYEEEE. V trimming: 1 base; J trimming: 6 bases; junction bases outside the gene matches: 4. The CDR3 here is CASSLLAGGRDTQYF. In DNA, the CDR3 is TGTGCCAGCAGCTTGTTAGCGGGGGGGCGGGATACGCAGTATTTT. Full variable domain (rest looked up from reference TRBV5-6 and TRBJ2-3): DAGVTQSPTHLIKTRGQQVTLRCSPKSGHDTVSWYQQALGQGPQFIFQYYEEEERQRGNFPDRFSGHQFPNYSSELNVNALLLGDSALYLCASSLLAGGRDTQYFGPGTRLTVL.

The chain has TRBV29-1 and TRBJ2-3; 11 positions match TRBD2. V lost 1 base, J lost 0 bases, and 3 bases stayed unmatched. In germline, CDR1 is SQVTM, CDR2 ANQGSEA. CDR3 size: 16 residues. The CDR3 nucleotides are TGCAGCGTTGAAGTACTAGCGGGGGTGAGCACAGATACGCAGTATTTT. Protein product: CSVEVLAGVSTDTQYF.

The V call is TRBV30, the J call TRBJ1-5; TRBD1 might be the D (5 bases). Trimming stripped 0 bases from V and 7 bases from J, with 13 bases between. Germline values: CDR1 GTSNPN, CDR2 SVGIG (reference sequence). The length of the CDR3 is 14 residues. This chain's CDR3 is CAWSVMGGGQPQHF. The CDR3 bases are TGTGCCTGGAGTGTTATGGGGGGTGGCCAGCCCCAGCATTTT.

The CDR3 protein is CASSKGQGRPGANVLTF. CDR3 in DNA: TGTGCCAGCAGTAAGGGACAGGGTCGTCCCGGGGCCAACGTCCTGACTTTC. J is TRBJ2-6 and V is TRBV28; 9 positions agree with TRBD1. The V and J ends lost 5 bases and 4 bases, in that order; junction bases with no gene match: 9. The germline gives CDR1 MDHEN, CDR2 SYDVKM. The CDR3 extends over 17 amino acids. The whole variable domain, filled in from reference TRBV28 and TRBJ2-6, reads DVKVTQSSRYLVKRTGEKVFLECVQDMDHENMFWYRQDPGLGLRLIYFSYDVKMKEKGDIPEGYSVSREKKERFSLILESASTNQTSMYLCASSKGQGRPGANVLTFGAGSRLTVL.

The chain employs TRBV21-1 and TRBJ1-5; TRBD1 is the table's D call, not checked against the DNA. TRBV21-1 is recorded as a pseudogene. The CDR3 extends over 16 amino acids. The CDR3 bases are TGTGCCAGCAGCCAAGGGTCCAGGGGGAACGATCAGCCCCAGCATTTT. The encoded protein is CASSQGSRGNDQPQHF.